The 18 T cell receptor beta chains below all came from one sample that was sequenced in a study of tumor-infiltrating lymphocytes in primary liver carcinoma (dated by TCRdb to 2016 to 2017). Total RNA and DNA were co-extracted from around 18-30 mg of bulk tissue with the AllPrep DNA/RNA mini kit, without cell sorting. For sequencing, an Illumina HiSeq 2500 was employed. Using a constant-region primer and ProtoScript II reverse transcriptase, TCRbeta-specific cDNA was reverse-transcribed from roughly 460 ng total RNA. Construction of the TCRbeta libraries relied on three nested rounds of multiplex PCR, following a slightly modified ARM-PCR procedure. The first two PCR rounds used multiplex TRBV1-TRBV30 forward primers with a Cbeta reverse primer, each for 10 cycles. TCRdb reprocessing: public reads trimmed at Q25 with fastp, clones called with MiXCR, in-frame beta chains kept. Each entry is one CDR3 protein sequence, shown with its most common DNA and genes. This sample gives 100,000 to 150,000 distinct CDR3 sequences in total; roughly three fifths of them show up just once. The ten largest make up approximately 8.9% of the sample.

The specimen was liver tumor tissue from sampling region 3. The sample's cell subset or site label, in plain terms: tumor region T3, left-lateral pole. The receptors were sampled from a woman in her sixties with primary liver carcinoma and hepatitis B virus infection.

Points on this clonotype: A much larger clone differs by one base, so this may be a read error. The DNA for the CDR3 is TGTGCCAGCAGTCGGACAGCGGATGAAGCTTTCTTT. This translates into CASSRTADEAFF. The rearrangement joins TRBV12-3 or TRBV12-4 to TRBJ1-1; D possibly corresponds to TRBD1 (6 bases). Trimming took off 5 bases at V and 7 bases at J, with 11 bases between the two ends. The CDR3 has 12 residues.

A note on this clonotype: An end of the junction does not agree with germline; a read error may underlie this. The chain uses TRBV6-1 and TRBJ2-7, with D possibly being TRBD1 (6 bases). Germline loops: CDR1 MNHNS, CDR2 SASEGT. The CDR3 contains 16 residues. CDR3 in amino acids: CASSTTGSRGSCEQYF. The CDR3 DNA is TGTGCCAGCAGTACTACAGGGTCCCGCGGCTCCTGCGAGCAGTACTTC.

This clonotype was seen at least ten times. The rearrangement uses TRBV5-1 and TRBJ2-4; possibly TRBD2 for D (5 bases). Germline values: CDR1 SGHRS, CDR2 YFSETQ. The V and J ends lost 4 bases and 6 bases respectively, with 8 bases between them. CDR3 length: 12 residues. CDR3 amino acids: CASSPEGNIQYF. The CDR3 DNA reads as TGCGCCAGCAGCCCCGAGGGAAACATTCAGTACTTC.

Regarding this clonotype: A much larger clone lies one base from this, so it may be a read error. The chain links TRBV5-4 to TRBJ2-7; D is uncertain. There are 13 residues in the CDR3. CDR1 is SGHNT and CDR2 is YYREEE in the germline V gene (reference sequence). The CDR3 reads CASSLDSVHEEYF. The CDR3 coding sequence is TGTGCCAGCAGCTTGGACAGTGTCCACGAGGAGTACTTC.

This clonotype was counted many times. The chain recombines TRBV4-1 with TRBJ1-1; no clear D. The CDR3 has 13 residues. From germline, CDR1 is MGHRA and CDR2 YSYEKL. Trimming pared 4 bases from V and 8 bases from J, leaving 14 bases between. In nucleotides, the CDR3 is TGCGCCAGCAGCCGTGGACCCGAATCCGAAGCTTTCTTT. This translates into CASSRGPESEAFF.

As to this clonotype: One end of the junction is discordant with germline, which a read error may explain. The rearrangement joins TRBV4-1 to TRBJ1-4; D is uncertain. CDR3 length: 16 amino acids. Per the germline V gene, CDR1 is MGHRA and CDR2 is YSYEKL. CDR3 sequence: CASSQDHGPPNEKLLF. The CDR3 DNA reads TGCGCCAGTAGCCAAGATCACGGGCCCCCTAATGAAAAACTGCTTTTT.

To note about this clonotype: The CDR3 end shows no conserved phenylalanine or tryptophan, and so a read error is likely. V gene TRBV11-3 combines with J gene TRBJ2-1; TRBD2 might be the D (5 bases). This CDR3 region has 17 residues. The germline CDR1 and CDR2 sequences are SGHNT and YENEEA. The chain's CDR3 is CASSLGRWEWGVDEQFS. The CDR3 region has the DNA TGTGCTAGCAGCTTAGGTCGGTGGGAGTGGGGTGTCGATGAGCAGTTCTCC.

About this clonotype itself: The missing conserved phenylalanine or tryptophan at the end of this CDR3 makes a read error likely. The V and J genes are TRBV29-1 and TRBJ2-2; D is possibly TRBD1 (6 bases). The CDR3 extends over 11 amino acids. Germline loops: CDR1 SQVTM, CDR2 ANQGSEA. The V end was cut by 7 bases, the J end by 7 bases, with 10 bases between. DNA of the CDR3: TGCAGCGCAACAGGGTTCGGGGAGCTGTTTTAT. Translated, it gives CSATGFGELFY.

As for this clonotype: This may arise from a read error, as a much more abundant clone is one base away. The chain is built from TRBV12-3 or TRBV12-4 and TRBJ2-4; 11 bases are a match to TRBD2. CDR3 size: 15 residues. CDR3 DNA sequence: TGTACCAGCAGCCGAAGACTAGCGGGGAGAATCATTCAGTACTTC. This codes for CTSSRRLAGRIIQYF.

About this clonotype itself: A read error may produce the germline difference seen at one junction end. V is TRBV11-1 and J is TRBJ2-3, with D possibly being TRBD1 or TRBD2 (5 bases each). CDR3 size: 16 residues. The germline V gene has CDR1 SGHAT and CDR2 FQDESV (reference sequence). CDR3: CASSWGSGPGAHTRYF. In DNA, the CDR3 is TGTGCCAGCAGCTGGGGGTCGGGCCCCGGAGCACATACGCGGTATTTT.

The J gene is TRBJ2-1, the V gene TRBV30; TRBD2 matches at 8 bases. In germline, CDR1 is GTSNPN, CDR2 SVGIG (reference sequence). The CDR3 consists of 14 residues. V was clipped by 2 bases and J by 3 bases; unmatched bases: 3. CDR3 region: CAWSRGRNYNEQFF. CDR3 in DNA: TGTGCCTGGAGTCGCGGGAGGAACTACAATGAGCAGTTCTTC.

On this clonotype itself: At one of its ends the junction is not consistent with the germline gene, which may arise from a read error. The V call is TRBV6-5, the J call TRBJ1-2; D is unresolved. This CDR3 contains 21 residues. Per germline, CDR1 MNHEY and CDR2 SVGAGI. The CDR3 reads CASIYFSVSYAAPVIGCGYTF. Written as DNA, the CDR3 is TGTGCCAGCATTTACTTTTCAGTTAGCTACGCGGCCCCCGTAATAGGCTGTGGCTACACCTTC.

With regard to this clonotype: A read error may account for a junction end that differs from germline. The chain employs TRBV12-3 or TRBV12-4 and TRBJ2-2; a possible D gene is TRBD2 (5 bases). The CDR3 sequence is 14 residues long. The CDR3 reads CASSLGQPIGELFF. The DNA of the CDR3 is TGTGCCAGCAGTTTAGGGCAGCCGATCGGGGAACTGTTTTTT.

Regarding this clonotype: Since no conserved phenylalanine or tryptophan closes the CDR3, a read error is the likely cause. No DNA is shown, since the ends of the CDR3 on it are uncertain; the CDR3 is the one TCRdb lists. J is TRBJ2-1 and V is TRBV29-1. Germline CDR1 and CDR2: SQVTM and ANQGSEA. The CDR3 has 14 residues if both end residues are counted. This chain's CDR3 is CSVEPAVSGNEEFL.

Points on this clonotype: Since a much larger clone is just one base distant, this may be a read error. This likely comes from a read error, as the CDR3 has no conserved phenylalanine or tryptophan at its end. CDR3 region: CAISSGTSAKLDTQYS. As DNA, the CDR3 is TGTGCCATCAGCTCCGGGACTAGCGCCAAGCTAGATACGCAGTATTCT. The chain links TRBV11-2 to TRBJ2-3, with 10 bases identical to TRBD2. Germline V gene sequence: CDR1 SGHAT, CDR2 FQNNGV. The CDR3 extends over 16 amino acids.

This clonotype was seen ten or more times. The V call is TRBV5-6, the J call TRBJ2-3; no clear D. The CDR3 consists of 12 residues. V lost 0 bases and J 8 bases, leaving 7 bases between the germline ends. Per the germline V gene, CDR1 is SGHDT and CDR2 is YYEEEE. Here the CDR3 DNA reads TGTGCCAGCAGCTTGGCCCGGTCTACGCAGTATTTT. Translated: CASSLARSTQYF. The full variable domain, in which reference TRBV5-6 and TRBJ2-3 provide the parts outside the CDR3, is DAGVTQSPTHLIKTRGQQVTLRCSPKSGHDTVSWYQQALGQGPQFIFQYYEEEERQRGNFPDRFSGHQFPNYSSELNVNALLLGDSALYLCASSLARSTQYFGPGTRLTVL.

As for this clonotype: This may be a read error: a much more frequent sequence differs by one nucleotide. This chain links TRBV6-1 with TRBJ2-4, with D possibly matching TRBD2 (5 bases). Germline V gene lookup returns CDR1 MNHNS and CDR2 SASEGT. The CDR3 loop spans 14 amino acids. The CDR3 loop reads CASSEVRGTNIQCF. The CDR3 nucleotides are TGTGCCAGCAGTGAAGTTCGGGGTACAAACATTCAGTGCTTC.

This clonotype was seen repeatedly, ten times or more. The genes are TRBV6-6 and TRBJ2-1, with D possibly matching TRBD2 (7 bases). Germline V gene lookup returns CDR1 MNHNY and CDR2 SVGAGI (reference sequence). The CDR3 consists of 15 residues. V dropped 11 bases and J dropped 8 bases, with 25 bases sitting between them. CDR3 DNA sequence: TGTGCCTCCTTGAGTGGGGGGGCTTGGCGGGATGAGCAGTTCTTC. It codes for CASLSGGAWRDEQFF.